Here is one T cell receptor (beta chain) with its context. This entry is derived from a study of shared clonotypes between healthy human individuals. The germline V gene has CDR1 MNHEY and CDR2 SVGAGI. V lost 5 bases, J lost 1 base, and 11 bases lay in between. The length of the CDR3 is 14 residues. Data came from immunoSEQ multiplex PCR; TCRdb stores just in-frame clones and leaves some out. Counted here are a few million clones, about 94% occurring once; the ten biggest clones make up approximately 0.13%. The material sequenced was naive CD4+ T cells sorted from blood. Described subset: CD45RA+ positively selected. The gene calls are TRBV6-5 and TRBJ2-5; D may be TRBD2 (5 bases). The clonotype comes from a young man in good health. Written as DNA, the CDR3 is TGTGCCAGCAGTGTTACTAGTCTCCAAGAGACCCAGTACTTC. Encoded protein: CASSVTSLQETQYF.